These T cell receptor beta chains were read from a single sample in a study of T cells expressing NK-cell markers. TCRdb re-analyzed the 5' RACE reads; it lists each CDR3 protein once, without DNA. This sample carries about 160,000 distinct CDR3 sequences, with about 18% going to the ten biggest clones. The specimen sequenced was blood T cells: a sorted CD56 or NKG2C T cell subset, CD4+ or CD8+ T cells, or bulk PBMC T cells (not recorded which). These receptors were collected from a woman between 18 and 69 years old in good health. The CDR3 runs from the conserved cysteine through the conserved F or W.

v_call	j_call	cdr3_aa
TRBV5-1	TRBJ1-6	CASSTQGINSPLHF
TRBV10-3	TRBJ1-2	CAMKGALDPYGYTF
TRBV2	TRBJ1-5	CASSNDRGLNQPQHF
TRBV4-2	TRBJ2-2	CASSQDLATSNTGELFF
TRBV2	TRBJ2-1	CASSVAYPTYNEQFF
TRBV12-3/TRBV12-4	TRBJ1-1	CASSSRGALNTEAFF
TRBV29-1	TRBJ2-7	CSVEIPPEQYF
TRBV7-2	TRBJ1-1	CASSSPGTRPQAFF
TRBV5-1	TRBJ2-7	CASSLVTGSSYEQYF
TRBV5-1	TRBJ2-3	CASSFRGLVSTDTQYF
TRBV18	TRBJ2-5	CASSPSTSLETQYF
TRBV20-1	TRBJ2-1	CSARSSGISSYNEQFF
TRBV20-1	TRBJ1-1	CSARPSRVPGAFF
TRBV5-6	TRBJ2-1	CASSLGAGQPNEQFF
TRBV7-2	TRBJ1-1	CASSRQIGTEAFF
TRBV4-2	TRBJ2-5	CASSQELAGGPSQETQYF
TRBV20-1	TRBJ2-5	CSAPRTSGKPQETQYF
TRBV29-1	TRBJ2-3	CSARTDGTDTQYF
TRBV20-1	TRBJ2-1	CSARDLRLAGGEQFF
TRBV7-2	TRBJ2-1	CASSPSWGRGGGEQFF
TRBV6-1	TRBJ2-1	CASSSSGYSYNEQFF
TRBV12-3/TRBV12-4	TRBJ2-5	CASKLAGGLETQYF
TRBV4-2	TRBJ2-7	CASSQGGYYEQYF
TRBV11-3	TRBJ2-5	CASSLGPSETQYF
TRBV7-2	TRBJ1-2	CASRYTASTGVRGYTF
TRBV7-3	TRBJ2-2	CASTPGHSGAPGELFF
TRBV7-2	TRBJ1-1	CASSFDRRAEAFF
TRBV29-1	TRBJ1-5	CSVGAYSNQPQHF
TRBV15	TRBJ2-1	CATTTSRQALIYNEQFF
TRBV20-1	TRBJ2-5	CSAGQGARGIETQYF
TRBV18	TRBJ1-2	CASSPTSAQNYGYTF
TRBV20-1	TRBJ1-1	CSASLLNTEAFF
TRBV18	TRBJ1-1	CASSPRGQGFIGTEAFF
TRBV10-3	TRBJ2-1	CAISEPGLNNEQFF
TRBV27	TRBJ2-2	CASRGGLAGGPGTGELFF
TRBV7-9	TRBJ2-7	CASSLGGTETYEQYF
TRBV12-3/TRBV12-4	TRBJ2-3	CASSLGDTQYF
TRBV29-1	TRBJ1-2	CSVKKGSYGYTF
TRBV6-2/TRBV6-3	TRBJ2-1	CASSYESSGRAHNEQFF
TRBV5-1	TRBJ2-7	CASSLYQDLGEQYF
TRBV6-1	TRBJ2-1	CASSDWTAYRVDEQFF
TRBV12-3/TRBV12-4	TRBJ2-2	CASSLWEDGELFF
TRBV18	TRBJ2-7	CASSPPGHSEQYF
TRBV20-1	TRBJ2-1	CRPGRSSYNEQFF
TRBV7-9	TRBJ2-1	CASSLEGHTPRNEQFF
TRBV6-1	TRBJ1-3	CASSDAGSGNTIYF
TRBV5-4	TRBJ2-6	CASSFLRQGSGANVLTF
TRBV3-1	TRBJ2-1	CASSRSGGAAYNEQFF
TRBV10-3	TRBJ1-2	CAISDPGTGVGYGYTF
TRBV30	TRBJ1-2	CAWSVLLPQGIYGYTF
TRBV6-4	TRBJ2-1	CASSEMSVSYNEQFF
TRBV7-3	TRBJ1-3	CASSPKTGDSGNTIYF
TRBV28	TRBJ2-5	CASSLLAGTETQYF
TRBV20-1	TRBJ2-1	CSVLPGTHPYNEQFF
TRBV20-1	TRBJ1-4	CSAPKGREKLFF
TRBV20-1	TRBJ2-1	CSALTRRLYNEQFF
TRBV2	TRBJ2-7	CASSEDGGGYEQYF
TRBV29-1	TRBJ2-2	CSALGQGNTGELFF
TRBV9	TRBJ1-4	CASSAMVSPDEKLFF